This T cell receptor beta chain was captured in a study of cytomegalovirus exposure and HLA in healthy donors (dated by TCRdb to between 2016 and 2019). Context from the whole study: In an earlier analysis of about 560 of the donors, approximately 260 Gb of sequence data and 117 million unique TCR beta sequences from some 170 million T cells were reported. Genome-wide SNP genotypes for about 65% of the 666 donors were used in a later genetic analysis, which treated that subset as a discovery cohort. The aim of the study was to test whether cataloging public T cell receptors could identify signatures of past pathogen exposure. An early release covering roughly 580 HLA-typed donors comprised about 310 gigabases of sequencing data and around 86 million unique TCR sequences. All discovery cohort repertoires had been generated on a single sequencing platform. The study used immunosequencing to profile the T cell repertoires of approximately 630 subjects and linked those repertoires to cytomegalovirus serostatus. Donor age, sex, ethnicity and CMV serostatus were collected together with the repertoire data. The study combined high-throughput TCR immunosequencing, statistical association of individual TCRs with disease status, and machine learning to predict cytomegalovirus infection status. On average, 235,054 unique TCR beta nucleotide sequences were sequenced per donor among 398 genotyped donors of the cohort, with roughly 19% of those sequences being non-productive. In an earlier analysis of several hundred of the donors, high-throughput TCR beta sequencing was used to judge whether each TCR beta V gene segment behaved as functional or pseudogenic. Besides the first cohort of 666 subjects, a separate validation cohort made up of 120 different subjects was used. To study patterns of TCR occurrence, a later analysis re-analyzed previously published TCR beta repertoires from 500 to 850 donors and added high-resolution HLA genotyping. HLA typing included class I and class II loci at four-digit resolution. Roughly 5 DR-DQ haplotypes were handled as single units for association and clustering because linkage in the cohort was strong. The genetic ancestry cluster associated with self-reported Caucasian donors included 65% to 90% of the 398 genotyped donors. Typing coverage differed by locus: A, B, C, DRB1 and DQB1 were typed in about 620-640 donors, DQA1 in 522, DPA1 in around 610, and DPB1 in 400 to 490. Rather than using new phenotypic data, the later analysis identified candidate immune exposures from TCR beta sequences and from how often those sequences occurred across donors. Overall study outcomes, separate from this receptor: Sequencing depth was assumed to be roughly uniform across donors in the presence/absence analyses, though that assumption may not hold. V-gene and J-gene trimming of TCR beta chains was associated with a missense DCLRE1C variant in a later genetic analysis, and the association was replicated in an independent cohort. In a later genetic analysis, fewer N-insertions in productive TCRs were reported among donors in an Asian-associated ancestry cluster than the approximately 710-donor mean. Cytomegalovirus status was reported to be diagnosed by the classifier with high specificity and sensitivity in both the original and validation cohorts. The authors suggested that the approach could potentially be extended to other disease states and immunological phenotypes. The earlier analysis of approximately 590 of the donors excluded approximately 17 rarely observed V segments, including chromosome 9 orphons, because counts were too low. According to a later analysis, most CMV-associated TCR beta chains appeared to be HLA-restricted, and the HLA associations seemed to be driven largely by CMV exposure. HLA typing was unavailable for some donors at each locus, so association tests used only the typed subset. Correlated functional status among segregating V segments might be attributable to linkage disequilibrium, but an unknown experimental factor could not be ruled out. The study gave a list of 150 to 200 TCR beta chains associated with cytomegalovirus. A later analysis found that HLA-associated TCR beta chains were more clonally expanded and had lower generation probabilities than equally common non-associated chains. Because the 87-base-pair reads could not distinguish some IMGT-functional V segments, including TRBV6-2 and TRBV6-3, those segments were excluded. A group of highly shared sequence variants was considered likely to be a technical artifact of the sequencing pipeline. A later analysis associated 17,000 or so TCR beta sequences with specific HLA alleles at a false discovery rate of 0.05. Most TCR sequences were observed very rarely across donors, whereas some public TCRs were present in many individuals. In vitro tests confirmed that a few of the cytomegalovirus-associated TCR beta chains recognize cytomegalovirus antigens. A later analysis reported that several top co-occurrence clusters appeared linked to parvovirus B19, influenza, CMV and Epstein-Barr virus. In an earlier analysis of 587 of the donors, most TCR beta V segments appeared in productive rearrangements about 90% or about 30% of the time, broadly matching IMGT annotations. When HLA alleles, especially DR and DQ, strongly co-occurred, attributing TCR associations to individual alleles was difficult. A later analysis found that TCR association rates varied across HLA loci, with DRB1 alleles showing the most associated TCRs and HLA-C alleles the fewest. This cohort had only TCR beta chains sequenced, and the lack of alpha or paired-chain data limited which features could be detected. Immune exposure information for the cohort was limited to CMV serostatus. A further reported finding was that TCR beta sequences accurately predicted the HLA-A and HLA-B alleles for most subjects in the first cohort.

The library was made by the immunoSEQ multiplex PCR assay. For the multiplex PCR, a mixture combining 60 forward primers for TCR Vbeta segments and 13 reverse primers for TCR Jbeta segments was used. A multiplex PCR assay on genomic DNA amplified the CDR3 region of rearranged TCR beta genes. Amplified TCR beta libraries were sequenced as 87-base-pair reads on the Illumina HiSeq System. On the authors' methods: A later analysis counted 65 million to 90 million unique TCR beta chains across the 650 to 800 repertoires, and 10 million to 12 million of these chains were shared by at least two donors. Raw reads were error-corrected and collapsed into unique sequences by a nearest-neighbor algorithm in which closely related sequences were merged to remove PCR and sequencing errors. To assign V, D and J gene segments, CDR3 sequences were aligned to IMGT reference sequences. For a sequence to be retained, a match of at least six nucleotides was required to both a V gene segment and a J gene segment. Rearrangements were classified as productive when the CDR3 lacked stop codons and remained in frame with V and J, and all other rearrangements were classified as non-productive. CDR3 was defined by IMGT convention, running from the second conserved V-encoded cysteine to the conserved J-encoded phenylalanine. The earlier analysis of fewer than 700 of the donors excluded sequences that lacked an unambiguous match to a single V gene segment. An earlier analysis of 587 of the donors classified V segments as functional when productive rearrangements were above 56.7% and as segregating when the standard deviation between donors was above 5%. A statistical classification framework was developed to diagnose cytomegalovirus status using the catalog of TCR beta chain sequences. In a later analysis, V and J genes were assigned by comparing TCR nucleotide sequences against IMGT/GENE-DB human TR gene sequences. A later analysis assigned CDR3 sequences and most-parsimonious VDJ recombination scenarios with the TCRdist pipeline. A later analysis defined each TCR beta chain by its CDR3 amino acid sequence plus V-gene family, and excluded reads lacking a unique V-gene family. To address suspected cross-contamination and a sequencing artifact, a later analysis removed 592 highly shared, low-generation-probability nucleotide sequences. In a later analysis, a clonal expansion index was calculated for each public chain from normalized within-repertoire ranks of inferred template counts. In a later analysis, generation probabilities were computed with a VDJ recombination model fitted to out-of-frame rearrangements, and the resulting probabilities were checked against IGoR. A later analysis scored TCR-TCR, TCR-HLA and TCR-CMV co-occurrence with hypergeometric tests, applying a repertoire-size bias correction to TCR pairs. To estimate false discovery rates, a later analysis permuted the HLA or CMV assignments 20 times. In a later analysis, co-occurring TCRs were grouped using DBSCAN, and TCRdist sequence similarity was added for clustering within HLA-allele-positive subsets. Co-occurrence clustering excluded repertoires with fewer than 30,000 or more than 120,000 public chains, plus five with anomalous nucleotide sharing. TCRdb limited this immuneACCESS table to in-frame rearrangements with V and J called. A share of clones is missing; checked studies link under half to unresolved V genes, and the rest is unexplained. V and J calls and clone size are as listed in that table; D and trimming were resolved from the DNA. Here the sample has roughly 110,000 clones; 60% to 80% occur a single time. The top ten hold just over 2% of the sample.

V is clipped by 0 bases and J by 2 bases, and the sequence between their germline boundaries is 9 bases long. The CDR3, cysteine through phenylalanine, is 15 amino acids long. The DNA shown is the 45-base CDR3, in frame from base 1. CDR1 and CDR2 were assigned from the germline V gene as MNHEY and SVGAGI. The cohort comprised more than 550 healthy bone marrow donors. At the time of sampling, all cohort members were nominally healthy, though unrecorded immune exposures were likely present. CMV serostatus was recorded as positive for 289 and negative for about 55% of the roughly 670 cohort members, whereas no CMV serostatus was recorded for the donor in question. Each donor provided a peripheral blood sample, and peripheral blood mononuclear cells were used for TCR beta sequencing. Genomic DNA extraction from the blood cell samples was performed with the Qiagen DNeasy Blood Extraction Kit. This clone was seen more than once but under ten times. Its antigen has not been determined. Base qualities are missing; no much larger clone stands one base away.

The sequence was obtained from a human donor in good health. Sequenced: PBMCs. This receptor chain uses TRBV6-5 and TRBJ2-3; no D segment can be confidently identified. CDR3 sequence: CASSYSMAVTDTQYF. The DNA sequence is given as TGTGCCAGCAGTTACTCGATGGCGGTCACAGATACGCAGTATTTT.